Listed below are T cell receptor beta chains from one sample, sequenced in a study of T-cell reconstitution after alpha-beta-depleted transplantation in children. Using its own MiXCR run on the PCR reads, TCRdb lists one record per CDR3 protein. This table holds roughly 160,000 distinct CDR3 sequences, roughly 10% found once. The sample here was PBMCs, taken before TCRalphabeta/CD19-depleted stem cell transplant. Source of these receptors: a boy younger than 10 with acute myeloid leukemia, due to receive a stem cell transplant. Both conserved end residues are part of each CDR3. A D gene is named only where the DNA matches it firmly. Where a row states a size, it is once, few, many or the class of an expanded clone; other rows omit it.

V	D	length	size	J	CDR3	DNA
TRBV12-3/TRBV12-4	NA	15	many	TRBJ1-1	CASSLVPRMDTEAFF	TGTGCCAGCAGTTTAGTACCCCGAATGGACACTGAAGCTTTCTTT
TRBV28	NA	16	many	TRBJ2-7	CASKVPGIGSAYEQYF	TGTGCCAGCAAGGTTCCCGGCATTGGGTCGGCCTACGAGCAGTACTTC
TRBV18	TRBD1	14	many	TRBJ2-1	CASSSGQDGGEQFF	TGTGCCAGCTCGTCGGGACAGGATGGGGGGGAGCAGTTCTTC
TRBV30	TRBD1	17	few	TRBJ1-5	CAWSVNRGVKSNQPQHF	TGTGCCTGGAGTGTAAACAGGGGAGTGAAGAGCAATCAGCCCCAGCATTTT
TRBV5-4	TRBD1	13	few	TRBJ1-5	CASSSDRVGPQHF	TGTGCCAGCAGCTCAGACAGGGTCGGGCCCCAGCATTTT
TRBV3-1	TRBD2	17	many	TRBJ2-3	CASSQDSAGGFTDTQYF	TGTGCCAGCAGCCAAGATTCCGCGGGGGGATTCACAGATACGCAGTATTTT
TRBV5-1	NA	14	many	TRBJ2-3	CASSFGHTTDTQYF	TGCGCCAGCAGCTTTGGACATACCACAGATACGCAGTATTTT
TRBV12-3/TRBV12-4	NA	15	many	TRBJ1-2	CASSPSPTGIYGYTF	TGTGCCAGCAGTCCATCTCCCACAGGGATCTATGGCTACACCTTC
TRBV5-1	TRBD1	15	many	TRBJ2-3	CASRPGTGGIDTQYF	TGCGCCAGCAGACCCGGGACAGGTGGAATAGATACGCAGTATTTT
TRBV20-1	NA	15	many	TRBJ1-1	CSARAQDLGETEAFF	TGCAGTGCTAGAGCTCAGGATCTCGGAGAGACTGAAGCTTTCTTT
TRBV10-2	NA	13	many	TRBJ2-5	CASAAPDEETQYF	TGCGCCAGCGCCGCCCCCGATGAAGAGACCCAGTACTTC
TRBV6-1	NA	14	many	TRBJ1-5	CASTVLSSNQPQHF	TGTGCCAGCACCGTACTAAGTAGCAATCAGCCCCAGCATTTT
TRBV28	NA	10	many	TRBJ2-7	CASSAIEQYF	TGTGCCAGCAGTGCGATCGAGCAGTACTTC
TRBV7-3	TRBD2	19	many	TRBJ2-1	CASSLMGTSGTLTYNEQFF	TGTGCCAGCAGCTTAATGGGGACTAGCGGGACTCTCACCTACAATGAGCAGTTCTTC
TRBV5-1	NA	14	NA	TRBJ2-3	CASSLGSSIDTQYF	TGCGCCAGCAGCTTGGGGAGTAGCATAGATACGCAGTATTTT
TRBV20-1	NA	13	many	TRBJ1-2	CSASNTVIYGYTF	TGCAGTGCTAGTAATACAGTTATTTATGGCTACACCTTC
TRBV20-1	NA	15	many	TRBJ1-2	CSAGPRGIANYGYTF	TGCAGTGCCGGACCCCGGGGGATAGCTAACTATGGCTACACCTTC
TRBV4-1	NA	14	many	TRBJ1-5	CASSQAEGTQPQHF	TGCGCCAGCAGCCAAGCTGAGGGTACCCAGCCCCAGCATTTT
TRBV7-2	NA	15	once	TRBJ2-2	CASSLRQRNIGELFF	TGTGCCAGCAGCTTACGGCAGAGGAACATCGGGGAGCTGTTTTTT
TRBV6-5	TRBD1	15	many	TRBJ1-2	CASSYSGRTGFGYTF	TGTGCCAGCAGTTACTCGGGCAGGACAGGGTTTGGCTACACCTTC
TRBV20-1	NA	14	many	TRBJ1-3	CSARDSGPGNTIYF	TGCAGTGCTAGAGATAGTGGGCCTGGAAACACCATATATTTT
TRBV4-2	TRBD2	20	many	TRBJ2-4	CASSQDRTSGGAENKNIQYF	TGTGCCAGCAGCCAAGATCGGACTAGCGGGGGGGCCGAAAACAAAAACATTCAGTACTTC
TRBV3-1	NA	15	few	TRBJ2-3	CASSQAGIFTDTQYF	TGTGCCAGCAGCCAAGCGGGGATTTTCACAGATACGCAGTATTTT
TRBV5-6	NA	13	many	TRBJ2-7	CASSLVETYEQYF	TGTGCCAGCAGCTTGGTCGAAACCTACGAGCAGTACTTC
TRBV5-1	NA	15	many	TRBJ2-1	CASSLVPTEYNEQFF	TGCGCCAGCAGCTTGGTACCCACCGAATACAATGAGCAGTTCTTC
TRBV5-1	TRBD1	14	many	TRBJ2-7	CASSVTGDFGEQYF	TGCGCCAGCAGCGTGACAGGGGACTTTGGGGAGCAGTACTTC
TRBV7-9	NA	14	many	TRBJ1-1	CASRQDQGWTEAFF	TGTGCCAGCAGACAAGATCAGGGGTGGACTGAAGCTTTCTTT
TRBV9	TRBD1	14	many	TRBJ1-5	CASSATGSNQPQHF	TGTGCCAGCAGCGCGACAGGGAGCAATCAGCCCCAGCATTTT
TRBV29-1	NA	13	many	TRBJ2-1	CSLPGGSYNEQFF	TGCAGCCTCCCGGGGGGCAGCTACAATGAGCAGTTCTTC
TRBV7-9	NA	13	many	TRBJ2-7	CASSLGRRDEQYF	TGTGCCAGCAGCTTAGGACGCCGGGACGAGCAGTACTTC
TRBV7-9	NA	15	many	TRBJ2-1	CASSWWRAAYNEQFF	TGTGCCAGCAGCTGGTGGCGGGCGGCCTACAATGAGCAGTTCTTC
TRBV2	TRBD2	16	many	TRBJ2-3	CASSPGLAGSMDTQYF	TGTGCCAGCAGCCCGGGACTAGCGGGGTCTATGGATACGCAGTATTTT
TRBV20-1	TRBD2	16	many	TRBJ2-1	CSARSSGGSSYNEQFF	TGCAGTGCTAGATCTTCGGGGGGGAGCTCCTACAATGAGCAGTTCTTC
TRBV18	NA	15	many	TRBJ1-4	CASSPFEAVNEKLFF	TGTGCCAGCTCACCCTTCGAGGCGGTTAATGAAAAACTGTTTTTT
TRBV20-1	TRBD1	21	many	TRBJ2-1	CSARSPWGGQGILSSYNEQFF	TGCAGTGCTAGATCTCCCTGGGGGGGACAGGGGATTTTGAGCTCCTACAATGAGCAGTTCTTC
TRBV20-1	TRBD1	14	NA	TRBJ1-2	CSASRGQGGHGYTF	TGCAGTGCTAGTCGTGGACAGGGAGGTCACGGCTACACCTTC
TRBV6-1	NA	14	many	TRBJ2-3	CASSQQQGGDTQYF	TGTGCCAGCAGTCAACAACAGGGTGGCGATACGCAGTATTTT
TRBV2	TRBD2	12	many	TRBJ2-7	CACREVAYEQYF	TGTGCCTGCCGGGAGGTCGCCTACGAGCAGTACTTC
TRBV9	NA	14	many	TRBJ1-2	CASSVDQGGYGYTF	TGTGCCAGCAGCGTAGATCAAGGGGGCTATGGCTACACCTTC